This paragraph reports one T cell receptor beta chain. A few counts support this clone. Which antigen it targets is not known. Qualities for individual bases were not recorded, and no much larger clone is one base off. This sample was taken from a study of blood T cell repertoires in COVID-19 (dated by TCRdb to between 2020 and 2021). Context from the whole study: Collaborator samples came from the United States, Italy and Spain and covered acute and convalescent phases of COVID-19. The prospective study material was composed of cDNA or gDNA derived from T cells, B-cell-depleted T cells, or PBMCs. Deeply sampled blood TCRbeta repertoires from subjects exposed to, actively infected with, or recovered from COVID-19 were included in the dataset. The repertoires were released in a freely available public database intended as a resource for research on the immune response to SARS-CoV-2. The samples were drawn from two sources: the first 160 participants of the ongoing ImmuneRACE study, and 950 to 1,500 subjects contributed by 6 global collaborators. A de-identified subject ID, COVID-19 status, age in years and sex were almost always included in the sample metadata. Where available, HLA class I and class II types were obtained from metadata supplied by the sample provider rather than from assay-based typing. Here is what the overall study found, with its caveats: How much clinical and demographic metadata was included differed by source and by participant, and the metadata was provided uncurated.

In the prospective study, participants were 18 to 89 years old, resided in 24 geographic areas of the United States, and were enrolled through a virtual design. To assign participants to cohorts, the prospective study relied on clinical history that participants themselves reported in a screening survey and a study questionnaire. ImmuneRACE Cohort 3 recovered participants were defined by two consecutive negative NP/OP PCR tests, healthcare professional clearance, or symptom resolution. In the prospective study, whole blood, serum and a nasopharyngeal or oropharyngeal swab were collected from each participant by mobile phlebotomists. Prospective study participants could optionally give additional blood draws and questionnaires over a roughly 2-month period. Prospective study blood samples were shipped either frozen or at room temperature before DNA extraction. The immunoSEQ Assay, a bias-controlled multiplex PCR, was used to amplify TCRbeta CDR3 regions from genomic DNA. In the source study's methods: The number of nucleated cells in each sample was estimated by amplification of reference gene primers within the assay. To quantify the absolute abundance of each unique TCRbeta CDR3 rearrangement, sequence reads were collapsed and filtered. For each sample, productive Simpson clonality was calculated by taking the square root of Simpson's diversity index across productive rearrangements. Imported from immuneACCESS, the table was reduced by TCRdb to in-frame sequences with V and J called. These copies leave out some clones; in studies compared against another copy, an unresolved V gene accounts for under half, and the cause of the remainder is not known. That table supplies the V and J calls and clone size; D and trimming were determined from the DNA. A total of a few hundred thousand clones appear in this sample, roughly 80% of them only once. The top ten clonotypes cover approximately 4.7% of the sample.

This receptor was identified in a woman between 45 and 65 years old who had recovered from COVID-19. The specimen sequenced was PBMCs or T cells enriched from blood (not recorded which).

The encoded CDR3 is CASSNRDRGSNTIYF. The nucleotides read TGTGCCAGTAGTAACCGGGACAGGGGGTCAAACACCATATATTTT. The chain uses TRBV19 and TRBJ1-3; TRBD1 aligns with 11 central bases. Compared with germline, V lacks 4 bases and J lacks 6 bases; bases without a gene match: 5. For CDR1 and CDR2, the germline V gene (reference sequence) lists LNHDA and SQIVND. From the cysteine through the phenylalanine, the CDR3 covers 15 amino acids. Only CDR3 DNA is held: 45 bases, read in frame from base 1.